Listed below are T cell receptor beta chains from one sample, sequenced in a study of cytomegalovirus exposure and HLA in healthy donors. Profiling relied on immunoSEQ multiplex PCR, and the TCRdb table lists in-frame clones only, not all of them. Its table lists approximately 110,000 clones. Sample: PBMCs. The origin of the receptors is a man aged 30 to 39 in good health and CMV-seronegative. Each CDR3 is given with its conserved first and last residue. D genes are given only for firm matches.

CDR3 protein,CDR3 DNA,J gene,V gene,D gene
CASSQLAGGLYEQYF,TGTGCCAGCAGCCAACTAGCGGGAGGGCTCTACGAGCAGTACTTC,TRBJ2-7,TRBV4-2,TRBD2
CASSLVLAGGPNTGELFF,TGTGCCAGCAGCTTGGTCCTAGCGGGAGGCCCGAACACCGGGGAGCTGTTTTTT,TRBJ2-2,TRBV5-6,TRBD2
CAWSAPSYEQYF,TGTGCCTGGAGTGCCCCGTCATACGAGCAGTACTTC,TRBJ2-7,TRBV30,.
CASSLGSSGSNNNEQFF,TGTGCCAGCAGCTTAGGGTCCAGCGGGAGTAACAACAATGAGCAGTTCTTC,TRBJ2-1,TRBV7-2,TRBD2
CSVEDRRQGEGEQYF,TGCAGCGTTGAAGATCGGCGACAGGGGGAGGGCGAGCAGTACTTC,TRBJ2-7,TRBV29-1,TRBD1
CASSLGTVNEQFF,TGTGCCAGCAGCCTCGGGACAGTCAATGAGCAGTTCTTC,TRBJ2-1,TRBV7-3,TRBD1
CASSRRDRGRIFYGYTF,TGTGCCAGCAGTCGCCGGGACAGGGGGCGGATTTTCTATGGCTACACCTTC,TRBJ1-2,TRBV2,TRBD1
CASSLATGFQYF,TGTGCCAGCAGTTTAGCGACAGGCTTTCAGTACTTC,TRBJ2-4,TRBV28,.
CAWSGGTGNTIYF,TGTGCCTGGAGTGGGGGCACTGGAAACACCATATATTTT,TRBJ1-3,TRBV30,.
CASSLGHLQETQYF,TGTGCCAGCAGCTTGGGACACCTCCAAGAGACCCAGTACTTC,TRBJ2-5,TRBV5-5,.
CASSQVRDSRAEAFF,TGCGCCAGCAGCCAAGTCAGGGACAGCCGGGCTGAAGCTTTCTTT,TRBJ1-1,TRBV4-1,TRBD1
CSVEGGGSSYEQYF,TGCAGCGTTGAAGGCGGGGGAAGCTCCTACGAGCAGTACTTC,TRBJ2-7,TRBV29-1,TRBD2
CASSPKRLAGGTRLEQYF,TGCGCCAGCAGCCCGAAAAGACTAGCGGGAGGAACTCGTCTCGAGCAGTACTTC,TRBJ2-7,TRBV4-1,TRBD2
CASRSTTAGEQYF,TGCGCCAGCAGGTCGACTACCGCGGGGGAGCAGTACTTC,TRBJ2-7,TRBV5-1,.
CASSRTGVTEAFF,TGTGCCAGCAGCAGAACAGGGGTGACTGAAGCCTTCTTT,TRBJ1-1,TRBV11-3,TRBD1